This T cell receptor beta chain appears in the sequencing data of a study of shared clonotypes between healthy human individuals. Notes on the study in general: Memory subsets had estimated richness that was generally smaller than that of naive subsets. The low donor count limited represented genetic and exposure-history diversity. Several donors held 5% to 5.5% of naive CD4 clonotypes in common.

Germline V gene sequence: CDR1 SGHTA, CDR2 FQGNSA. Deletions cut 0 bases from V and 6 bases from J, with 5 bases between. CDR3 length: 13 residues. The table came from immunoSEQ multiplex PCR; TCRdb's copy has only in-frame clones and leaves some out. This repertoire shows hundreds of thousands of clones, roughly 96% found once; its top ten account for approximately 0.1%. With regard to this clone: As yet, its antigen is unknown. This same CDR3 is encoded by further DNA sequences in the sample.

CD45RO-negative cells were positively selected for CCR7, leaving out terminally differentiated effector memory CD45RA+ cells. Sequenced input: naive CD8+ T cells sorted from blood. This TCR derives from a young woman in good health. The chain combines TRBV7-2 with TRBJ2-2, with no clear D. CDR3 residues: CASSLAGPGELFF. Written as DNA, the CDR3 is TGTGCCAGCAGCTTAGCCGGGCCCGGGGAGCTGTTTTTT.